This record looks at one T cell receptor beta chain sequence and its context. CDR3 size: 15 residues. V trimming: 2 bases; J trimming: 6 bases; junction bases outside the gene matches: 7. Germline CDR1 SGHNT, CDR2 YYREEE (reference sequence). The data were taken from a study of cytomegalovirus exposure and HLA in healthy donors. The assay was immunoSEQ multiplex PCR, and TCRdb's table has in-frame clones only and misses some. The sample gives under 200,000 clones, roughly 90% of which show up once; 2% to 2.5% is in the top ten. Sequenced sample: PBMCs. This sequence joins TRBV5-4 and TRBJ2-5; TRBD2 matches 10 bases. This sequence originates from a woman between 18 and 30 years old in good health and CMV-seronegative. The CDR3 DNA sequence: TGTGCCAGCAGCTTAGGGACTAGCGAAAGGAAGACCCAGTACTTC. It is translated as CASSLGTSERKTQYF. The whole variable domain, filled in from reference TRBV5-4 and TRBJ2-5, reads ETGVTQSPTHLIKTRGQQVTLRCSSQSGHNTVSWYQQALGQGPQFIFQYYREEENGRGNFPPRFSGLQFPNYSSELNVNALELDDSALYLCASSLGTSERKTQYFGPGTRLLVL.